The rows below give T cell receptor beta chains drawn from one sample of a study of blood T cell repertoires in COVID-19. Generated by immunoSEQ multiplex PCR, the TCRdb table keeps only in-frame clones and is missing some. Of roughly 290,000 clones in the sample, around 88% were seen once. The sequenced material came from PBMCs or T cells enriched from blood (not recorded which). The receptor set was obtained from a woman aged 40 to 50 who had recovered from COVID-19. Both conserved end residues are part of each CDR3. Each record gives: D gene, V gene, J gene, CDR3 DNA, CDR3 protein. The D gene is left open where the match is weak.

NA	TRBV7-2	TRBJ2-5	TGTGCCAGCAGCTCATACGGACAACTTGAGTGGGAGACCCAGTACTTC	CASSSYGQLEWETQYF
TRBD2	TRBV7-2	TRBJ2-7	TGTGCCAGCAGCCAAGTAGCGGGCGGGGGCGAGCAGTACTTC	CASSQVAGGGEQYF
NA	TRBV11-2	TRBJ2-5	TGTGCCAGCAGCTGGAAGGGGCTTGTTACGGTTCAAGAGACCCAGTACTTC	CASSWKGLVTVQETQYF
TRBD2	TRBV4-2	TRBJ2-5	TGTGCCAGCAGCCCGGGGGAGCGGGAGGGCCGGGAGACCCAGTACTTC	CASSPGEREGRETQYF
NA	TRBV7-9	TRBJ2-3	TGTGCCAGCAGCTTATCAGGGCGACCAGATACGCAGTATTTT	CASSLSGRPDTQYF
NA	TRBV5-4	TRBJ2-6	TGTGCCAGCAGCCGGACAGCCTCTGGGGCCAACGTCCTGACTTTC	CASSRTASGANVLTF
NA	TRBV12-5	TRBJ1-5	TGTGCTAGTGGCTTGGCGGGGGGAGTGGGTATGAATCAGCCCCAGCATTTT	CASGLAGGVGMNQPQHF
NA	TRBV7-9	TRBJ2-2	TGTGCCAGCAGCACCGGGACAAAGAACACCGGGGAGCTGTTTTTT	CASSTGTKNTGELFF
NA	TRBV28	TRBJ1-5	TGTGCCACCGGTCCCAGGGTGGATCAGCCCCAGCATTTT	CATGPRVDQPQHF
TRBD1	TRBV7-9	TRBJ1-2	TGTGCCACCACGACGGACAGGACAACTGGGCTCCATGGCTACACCTTC	CATTTDRTTGLHGYTF
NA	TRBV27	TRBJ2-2	TGTGCCAGCTCCCCCCCCGGTCTACCCGGGGAGCTGTTTTTT	CASSPPGLPGELFF